The entry that follows covers one T cell receptor beta chain sequence. Clones were sequenced by immunoSEQ multiplex PCR, and TCRdb holds only the in-frame ones, with some missing. Of roughly 79,000 clones in the sample, about 84% are singletons; the top ten hold about 0.51%. Germline lookup yields CDR1 SEHNR and CDR2 FQNEAQ (reference sequence). Trimming left V 6 bases short and J 0 bases short, with 12 bases between. The CDR3 is 14 amino acids. These data originate in a study of OX40 agonist ivuxolimab in advanced cancers. The source of this sequence is an adult with an advanced solid tumor such as melanoma, head and neck, liver or kidney cancer. The sequencing used CD4+ or CD8+ T cells sorted from blood, collected in a trial of the OX40 agonist ivuxolimab. The V and J genes are TRBV7-9 and TRBJ2-7; D gene unclear. CDR3 in amino acids: CASRKDLSSYEQYF. CDR3 coding DNA: TGTGCCAGCAGGAAAGACCTCAGCTCCTACGAGCAGTACTTC.